Each of the 20 T cell receptor beta chains below was sequenced from the same sample in a study of blood T cell repertoires in COVID-19 (dated by TCRdb to the early 2020s). The library was made by the immunoSEQ multiplex PCR assay. TCRdb provides this immuneACCESS table in a form limited to in-frame rearrangements. Some clones are lacking; in checked studies, under half of them reflect an unresolved V gene, and why the rest are absent is not known. The sample records fewer than 350,000 clones, 87% of which are singletons. 5.5% to 7% of the sample rests with the top ten. Sequenced material: PBMCs or T cells enriched from blood (not recorded which). Receptor source: a woman aged 40-49 years who had recovered from COVID-19.

The rearrangement uses TRBV19 and TRBJ1-4; TRBD1 is a possible D gene (5 bases). Trimming took 7 bases from V and 3 from J, leaving 12 bases between them. From germline, CDR1 is LNHDA and CDR2 SQIVND (reference sequence). The CDR3 runs 14 residues. CDR3 bases: TGTGCCAGTAAGATGGGAGGGGCTAATGAAAAACTGTTTTTT. Translating gives CASKMGGANEKLFF.

This clone was seen a handful of times. This chain joins TRBV28 and TRBJ1-3; maybe TRBD1 (5 bases). The germline V and J ends were trimmed by 7 bases and 0 bases, with 13 bases remaining between them. The CDR3 loop spans 15 amino acids. The germline CDR1 and CDR2 sequences are MDHEN and SYDVKM. The CDR3 protein is CASTDTGFSGNTIYF. DNA for the CDR3: TGTGCCAGCACCGACACAGGTTTCTCTGGAAACACCATATATTTT.

The V call is TRBV28, the J call TRBJ1-2; possible D gene TRBD1, 5 bases. From germline, CDR1 is MDHEN and CDR2 SYDVKM. The CDR3 runs 14 residues. Trimming removed 8 bases at V and 1 base at J, with 14 bases between. The CDR3 sequence is CASASGAYNYGYTF. Here the CDR3 DNA reads TGTGCCAGCGCGAGCGGGGCTTATAACTATGGCTACACCTTC.

J is TRBJ2-6 and V is TRBV27, with TRBD2 identical over 10 bases. In germline, CDR1 is MNHEY, CDR2 SMNVEV (reference sequence). Germline trimming cut 5 bases from V and 12 bases from J; bases unmatched to any gene: 10. CDR3 size: 15 residues. This chain's CDR3 is CASSAVAGGPPVLTF. The CDR3 DNA is TGTGCCAGCAGTGCCGTAGCGGGAGGTCCGCCCGTCCTGACTTTC.

This chain joins TRBV19 and TRBJ2-5; 8 bases align to TRBD2. Germline-derived CDR1 and CDR2 are LNHDA and SQIVND (reference sequence). The CDR3 is 16 amino acids. With V trimmed by 3 bases and J by 0 bases, 6 bases remained unmatched. Here the CDR3 DNA reads TGTGCCAGTAGTATGGGTGGCGGGAGGTACCAAGAGACCCAGTACTTC. It yields the protein CASSMGGGRYQETQYF. The full variable domain, completed using reference TRBV19 and TRBJ2-5, is DGGITQSPKYLFRKEGQNVTLSCEQNLNHDAMYWYRQDPGQGLRLIYYSQIVNDFQKGDIAEGYSVSREKKESFPLTVTSAQKNPTAFYLCASSMGGGRYQETQYFGPGTRLLVL.

This clone was detected only once. The genes are TRBV21-1 and TRBJ2-3; the table assigns TRBD2, which was not confirmed against the DNA. TRBV21-1 constitutes a pseudogene. The CDR3 has 15 amino acids. The CDR3 loop reads CASPCSASGTDTQYF. CDR3 DNA sequence: TGTGCCAGCCCCTGCTCAGCTAGCGGCACAGATACGCAGTATTTT.

This clone was seen at least ten times. The gene calls are TRBV28 and TRBJ1-6; D is ambiguous. The CDR3 totals 12 residues. Germline V gene data show CDR1 as MDHEN and CDR2 as SYDVKM. Trimming left V 7 bases short and J 9 bases short, with 10 bases between. The DNA for the CDR3 is TGTGCCAGCACCCAACTCACTTCACCCCTCCACTTT. Its protein is CASTQLTSPLHF.

CDR3 DNA sequence: TGTGCCAGCAGTTTGGCGCCCAGGGGGCCTAGCTCCTACGAGCAGTACTTC. It translates to CASSLAPRGPSSYEQYF. The chain employs TRBV28 and TRBJ2-7, with 8 bases that match TRBD1. Germline V gene data show CDR1 as MDHEN and CDR2 as SYDVKM. V lost 3 bases, J lost 0 bases, and 10 bases stayed unmatched. The CDR3 runs to 17 residues.

The chain is built from TRBV7-2 and TRBJ1-1; a weak D match, TRBD1 (6 bases). The germline gives CDR1 SGHTA, CDR2 FQGNSA. V was pared by 5 bases and J by 0 bases, with 16 bases between. The CDR3 sequence is 16 residues long. The CDR3, as DNA: TGTGCCAGCAGCCTAGGGGGGGGAAGGATGAACACTGAAGCTTTCTTT. This gives the protein CASSLGGGRMNTEAFF.

This chain connects TRBV12-3 or TRBV12-4 to TRBJ1-3; no firm D call. V lost 11 bases, J lost 0 bases, and 11 bases lay in between. The CDR3 is 13 amino acids. The DNA of the CDR3 is TGTGCCGGGAGAAAGGGCTCTGGAAACACCATATATTTT. It codes for CAGRKGSGNTIYF.

This clone has only one observation. This chain links TRBV25-1 with TRBJ2-7; weak D call: TRBD1 (6 bases). Trimming shortened V by 5 bases and J by 7 bases, and 12 bases separated the two germline ends. From germline, CDR1 is MGHDK and CDR2 SYGVNS. The length of the CDR3 is 12 residues. The CDR3 DNA reads TGTGCCAGCAGTATAACAGGGCGGGAGCAGTACTTC. Its protein is CASSITGREQYF.

J is TRBJ1-4 and V is TRBV28; TRBD1 aligns across 10 bases. There are 18 residues in the CDR3. V shed 5 bases and J 1 base; nucleotides not matched to a gene: 10. The germline CDR1 and CDR2 sequences are MDHEN and SYDVKM. CDR3 sequence reads: CASSAPTGGIGTNEKLFF. The CDR3 DNA is TGTGCCAGCAGTGCCCCGACAGGGGGCATCGGAACTAATGAAAAACTGTTTTTT.

CDR3 in DNA: TGTGCCAGCAGTTTCCAAGGGGCAAGGGAGACCCAGTACTTC. Translation gives CASSFQGARETQYF. This chain joins TRBV27 and TRBJ2-5; possibly TRBD1 for D (5 bases). Germline V gives CDR1 MNHEY, CDR2 SMNVEV (reference sequence). The CDR3 has 14 residues. V was clipped by 3 bases and J by 5 bases, with 13 bases between them.

The CDR3, as DNA: TGTGCCAGCAAACGGGACAGCGCAACTAATGAAAAACTGTTTTTT. It is translated as CASKRDSATNEKLFF. The chain joins TRBV2 to TRBJ1-4, with TRBD1 matching over 7 bases. This CDR3 spans 15 amino acids. Trimming at V came to 7 bases and at J to 0 bases, leaving 5 bases not matched to a gene. Germline V CDR1 and CDR2: SNHLY, FYNNEI.

The chain carries TRBV6-5 and TRBJ1-2, with 7 bases matching TRBD1. Germline trimming cut 0 bases from V and 6 bases from J; bases unmatched to any gene: 10. CDR1 is MNHEY and CDR2 is SVGAGI in the germline V gene. This CDR3 contains 16 residues. CDR3 protein: CASSYSSATGNDGYTF. CDR3 DNA: TGTGCCAGCAGTTACTCCTCCGCGACAGGGAATGATGGCTACACCTTC.

The gene calls are TRBV5-1 and TRBJ1-1; 7 nucleotides agree with TRBD1. Per germline, CDR1 SGHRS and CDR2 YFSETQ. Germline trimming cut 1 base from V and 2 bases from J; bases unmatched to any gene: 8. The CDR3 runs 16 residues. In DNA form, the CDR3 reads TGCGCCAGCAGCTTGTTGGGACAGCATAAAAACACTGAAGCTTTCTTT. This encodes CASSLLGQHKNTEAFF. Using reference TRBV5-1 and TRBJ1-1 for the parts outside the CDR3, the full variable domain is KAGVTQTPRYLIKTRGQQVTLSCSPISGHRSVSWYQQTPGQGLQFLFEYFSETQRNKGNFPGRFSGRQFSNSRSEMNVSTLELGDSALYLCASSLLGQHKNTEAFFGQGTRLTVV.

This rearrangement joins TRBV5-1 to TRBJ2-7; 7 nucleotides match TRBD1. CDR1 is SGHRS, CDR2 YFSETQ, per germline. The CDR3 contains 12 residues. V gave up 4 bases and J gave up 7 bases; unmatched junction bases: 5. CDR3 in amino acids: CASSEDREEQYF. Here the CDR3 DNA reads TGCGCCAGCAGCGAAGACAGGGAAGAGCAGTACTTC.

This rearrangement joins TRBV11-2 to TRBJ2-3; perhaps TRBD2 as D (5 bases). Germline CDR1 and CDR2: SGHAT and FQNNGV. V lost 0 bases, J lost 1 base, and 5 bases lay in between. This CDR3 has 14 amino acids. CDR3 bases: TGTGCCAGCAGCTTAGATAGCGGCACAGATACGCAGTATTTT. This translates into CASSLDSGTDTQYF.

The chain uses TRBV6-1 and TRBJ2-1, with 9 positions matching TRBD2. CDR3 length: 18 amino acids. With V trimmed by 3 bases and J by 0 bases, 9 bases remained unmatched. Per the germline V gene, CDR1 is MNHNS and CDR2 is SASEGT. The CDR3 protein is CASSDMGAGGGSYNEQFF. The DNA of the CDR3 is TGTGCCAGCAGTGATATGGGAGCGGGAGGTGGCTCCTACAATGAGCAGTTCTTC.

With respect to this clone: This CDR3 is also generated by other DNA sequences in the sample. V is TRBV12-3 or TRBV12-4 and J is TRBJ2-7; maybe TRBD1 (5 bases). V lost 4 bases and J lost 2, with 9 bases in between. The CDR3 contains 13 residues. DNA for the CDR3: TGTGCCAGCAGTTCCGACAGTGCCTACGAGCAGTACTTC. It specifies CASSSDSAYEQYF.